These 32 T cell receptor beta chains were all obtained from the same sample, sequenced in a study of cytomegalovirus exposure and HLA in healthy donors (dated by TCRdb to 2015 to 2018). Library prep was done by the immunoSEQ multiplex PCR assay. For the multiplex PCR, a mixture combining 60 forward primers for TCR Vbeta segments and 13 reverse primers for TCR Jbeta segments was used. TCRdb obtained this table from immuneACCESS and retained in-frame rearrangements with V and J assigned. These tables miss some clones; where compared with another copy, unresolved V genes account for less than half of the shortfall, and the remainder is unexplained. The sample has about 170,000 clones on record, about 80% of them singletons. Of the sample, 5.5% to 7.5% is held by the ten largest clones. What was sequenced was PBMCs. The receptors stem from a man aged 25-45 years in good health and CMV-seropositive.

J is TRBJ2-6 and V is TRBV5-1; 8 bases map to TRBD1. The CDR3 runs to 18 residues. The germline gives CDR1 SGHRS, CDR2 YFSETQ. The V and J ends lost 4 bases and 2 bases, in that order; junction bases with no gene match: 11. The CDR3 here is CASSREQGGGTGANVLTF. The DNA of the CDR3 is TGCGCCAGCAGCCGAGAACAGGGGGGTGGTACTGGGGCCAACGTCCTGACTTTC.

This chain connects TRBV11-2 to TRBJ2-2, with 9 bases aligning to TRBD1. This CDR3 is built from 16 residues. Germline CDR1 is SGHAT and CDR2 is FQNNGV. V was clipped by 6 bases and J by 3 bases; unmatched bases: 8. The CDR3 is CASRNNRGRDTGELFF. The CDR3 DNA reads as TGTGCCAGCAGAAATAACAGGGGGCGCGACACCGGGGAGCTGTTTTTT.

The V gene is TRBV4-2, the J gene TRBJ1-3; TRBD1 is a possible D gene (6 bases). Germline lookup yields CDR1 LGHNA and CDR2 YNFKEQ. This CDR3 comprises 15 residues. Trimming left V 4 bases short and J 4 bases short, with 14 bases between. CDR3 DNA sequence: TGTGCCAGCAGCCCCACAGGGATGGGGGGAAACACCATATATTTT. This sequence encodes CASSPTGMGGNTIYF.

V is TRBV5-6 and J is TRBJ2-3; TRBD2 aligns across 7 bases. The CDR3 spans 16 residues. CDR1 and CDR2 (germline): SGHDT, YYEEEE. V lost 0 bases and J lost 0; bases outside the gene matches: 4. CDR3 sequence: CASSLATSVSTDTQYF. The CDR3 DNA is TGTGCCAGCAGCTTGGCTACTAGCGTTAGCACAGATACGCAGTATTTT. The full variable domain, in which reference TRBV5-6 and TRBJ2-3 provide the parts outside the CDR3, is DAGVTQSPTHLIKTRGQQVTLRCSPKSGHDTVSWYQQALGQGPQFIFQYYEEEERQRGNFPDRFSGHQFPNYSSELNVNALLLGDSALYLCASSLATSVSTDTQYFGPGTRLTVL.

This sequence joins TRBV7-8 and TRBJ2-5, with 8 bases lining up with TRBD1. V gave up 6 bases and J gave up 3 bases; unmatched junction bases: 9. This CDR3 is 15 amino acids long. Germline V gene sequence: CDR1 SGHVS, CDR2 FQNEAQ. The CDR3 loop is CASRQPGQVEETQYF. As DNA, the CDR3 is TGTGCCAGCAGGCAACCGGGACAGGTAGAAGAGACCCAGTACTTC.

Only one count was recorded for this clone. The chain combines TRBV13 with TRBJ1-1; D unclear. Germline V gene data show CDR1 as PRHDT and CDR2 as FYEKMQ (reference sequence). CDR3 size: 15 residues. Trimming shortened V by 1 base and J by 7 bases, and 16 bases separated the two germline ends. Written as DNA, the CDR3 is TGTGCCAGCAGCTTAGAGGCCAAGCGGCGGGGTGAAGCTTTCTTT. It yields the protein CASSLEAKRRGEAFF.

This clone has just a few counts. V gene TRBV4-3 combines with J gene TRBJ2-2; D possibly corresponds to TRBD1 (6 bases). Germline lookup yields CDR1 LGHNA and CDR2 YSLEER. Trimming left V 1 base short and J 5 bases short, with 14 bases between. The CDR3 length is 16 residues. CDR3 DNA: TGCGCCAGCAGCCAAGGGGCCGGGACAACTACCGGGGAGCTGTTTTTT. Translation: CASSQGAGTTTGELFF.

This clone has only a few counts. The rearrangement links TRBV2 to TRBJ2-7, with TRBD2 identical over 10 bases. The CDR3 runs 14 residues. Germline V CDR1 and CDR2: SNHLY, FYNNEI. The V gene end was trimmed by 4 bases and the J gene end by 4 bases; junction bases not matched to a gene: 4. DNA of the CDR3: TGTGCCAGCAGTGGGCTAGCGGGAGTTTACGAGCAGTACTTC. It yields the protein CASSGLAGVYEQYF. The full variable domain, completed using reference TRBV2 and TRBJ2-7, is EPEVTQTPSHQVTQMGQEVILRCVPISNHLYFYWYRQILGQKVEFLVSFYNNEISEKSEIFDDQFSVERPDGSNFTLKIRSTKLEDSAMYFCASSGLAGVYEQYFGPGTRLTVT.

This chain joins TRBV7-9 and TRBJ1-3; D might be TRBD1 (5 bases). V was trimmed by 3 bases and J by 7 bases, leaving 7 bases between them. CDR1 is SEHNR, CDR2 FQNEAQ, per germline (reference sequence). The CDR3 sequence is 12 residues long. CDR3 protein: CASSFRGNTIYF. The CDR3 DNA sequence: TGTGCCAGCAGCTTTCGGGGGAACACCATATATTTT.

The rearrangement joins TRBV2 to TRBJ2-3, with D maybe TRBD1 (5 bases). Germline V gene sequence: CDR1 SNHLY, CDR2 FYNNEI. Trimming took 8 bases from V and 3 from J, leaving 9 bases between them. The CDR3 totals 12 residues. In DNA, the CDR3 is TGTGCCAGCCCCAGGGAAACAGATACGCAGTATTTT. It translates to CASPRETDTQYF. Looking up the rest from reference TRBV2 and TRBJ2-3 gives the full variable domain: EPEVTQTPSHQVTQMGQEVILRCVPISNHLYFYWYRQILGQKVEFLVSFYNNEISEKSEIFDDQFSVERPDGSNFTLKIRSTKLEDSAMYFCASPRETDTQYFGPGTRLTVL.

In DNA form, the CDR3 reads TGTGCCAGCAGGGATCCTCGTACAGGGTCCGGCTACACCTTC. Its protein is CASRDPRTGSGYTF. J is TRBJ1-2 and V is TRBV6-1, with D possibly matching TRBD1 (6 bases). Trimming left V 6 bases short and J 8 bases short, with 19 bases between. Germline V gene lookup returns CDR1 MNHNS and CDR2 SASEGT. The CDR3 length is 14 residues.

The rearrangement links TRBV7-8 to TRBJ2-2; 9 positions match TRBD1. Trimming removed 5 bases from V and 7 bases from J; junction bases left unmatched: 8. The CDR3 has 15 amino acids. Germline V CDR1 and CDR2: SGHVS, FQNEAQ. CDR3 amino acids: CASSRDRGVIGELFF. The CDR3, as DNA: TGTGCCAGCAGCCGAGACAGGGGGGTAATCGGGGAGCTGTTTTTT.

This rearrangement joins TRBV5-1 to TRBJ2-6, with D possibly matching TRBD1 (5 bases). Per germline, CDR1 SGHRS and CDR2 YFSETQ. This CDR3 is 16 amino acids long. Trimming shortened V by 4 bases and J by 0 bases, and 11 bases separated the two germline ends. The CDR3: CASSEDITSGANVLTF. CDR3 nucleotide sequence: TGCGCCAGCAGCGAGGACATCACCTCTGGGGCCAACGTCCTGACTTTC.

The J gene is TRBJ1-1, the V gene TRBV29-1; TRBD1 matches at 9 bases. Germline V gives CDR1 SQVTM, CDR2 ANQGSEA. The CDR3 is 14 residues long. V dropped 4 bases and J dropped 6; count of bases not matched to a gene: 9. CDR3 sequence (DNA): TGCAGCGTTGTTTGGACAGGGGTCCGTGCTGAAGCTTTCTTT. It translates to CSVVWTGVRAEAFF.

This rearrangement joins TRBV6-5 to TRBJ1-2, with 8 bases aligning to TRBD1. Germline CDR1 is MNHEY and CDR2 is SVGAGI. The ends lost 5 bases at V and 3 bases at J; junction bases unmatched: 5. CDR3 size: 14 residues. The CDR3, as DNA: TGTGCCAGCAGTCGGGACAGGCGGCACTATGGCTACACCTTC. Protein: CASSRDRRHYGYTF.

The chain links TRBV5-4 to TRBJ1-2; 10 positions agree with TRBD1. The CDR3 length is 15 residues. In germline, CDR1 is SGHNT, CDR2 YYREEE (reference sequence). V dropped 6 bases and J dropped 2; count of bases not matched to a gene: 7. CDR3: CASTVRDRGNYGYTF. CDR3 bases: TGTGCCAGCACCGTCAGGGACAGGGGAAACTATGGCTACACCTTC.

The rearrangement uses TRBV7-2 and TRBJ2-7; the D gene is possibly TRBD1 (5 bases). Trimming left V 5 bases short and J 4 bases short, with 15 bases between. The CDR3 spans 14 residues. Germline CDR1 SGHTA, CDR2 FQGNSA. The CDR3 DNA sequence: TGTGCCAGCAGCCCTCAAGGGGCTAAATACGAGCAGTACTTC. This codes for CASSPQGAKYEQYF.

J is TRBJ1-1 and V is TRBV7-9, with D possibly matching TRBD1 (6 bases). Germline assignment: CDR1 SEHNR and CDR2 FQNEAQ (reference sequence). The ends were cut back, 1 base at V and 4 bases at J, with 10 bases in the middle. CDR3 size: 14 residues. For the CDR3, the DNA is TGTGCCAGCAGCTTAGGCAGGGGATTCACTGAAGCTTTCTTT. It encodes CASSLGRGFTEAFF.

The chain recombines TRBV28 with TRBJ2-5, with 9 bases aligning to TRBD1. The germline V gene encodes CDR1 MDHEN and CDR2 SYDVKM. This CDR3 spans 14 amino acids. The J segment lost 4 bases and the V segment lost 6 bases, leaving 6 bases of the junction unmatched. The DNA for the CDR3 is TGTGCCAGCAGAGATGGACAGGGGACAGAGACCCAGTACTTC. This sequence encodes CASRDGQGTETQYF. The full variable domain, its missing parts supplied by reference TRBV28 and TRBJ2-5, is DVKVTQSSRYLVKRTGEKVFLECVQDMDHENMFWYRQDPGLGLRLIYFSYDVKMKEKGDIPEGYSVSREKKERFSLILESASTNQTSMYLCASRDGQGTETQYFGPGTRLLVL.

The V call is TRBV19, the J call TRBJ2-5, with a possible D match to TRBD1 (6 bases). The CDR3 loop spans 18 amino acids. Germline loops: CDR1 LNHDA, CDR2 SQIVND (reference sequence). V was cut by 1 base and J by 0 bases, with 18 bases left in between. The CDR3 loop is CASSIANSGTLNQETQYF. Here the CDR3 DNA reads TGTGCCAGTAGTATAGCTAATTCCGGGACACTCAACCAAGAGACCCAGTACTTC.

Turning to this clone: The junction and the germline gene differ at one end; a read error may be behind it. This sample includes further DNA sequences coding for the same CDR3. The gene calls are TRBV5-5 and TRBJ1-1, with D possibly TRBD1 on 6 matching bases. CDR1 is SGHKS, CDR2 YYEKEE, per germline (reference sequence). The CDR3 spans 14 residues. CDR3 sequence: CASSLVRGRTEAFF. As DNA, the CDR3 is TGTGCCAGCAGTTTGGTCAGGGGACGGACTGAAGCTTTCTTT.

The CDR3, as DNA: TGTGCCAGTATACCGGGACTGGCGAACACCGGGGAGCTGTTTTTT. Amino acid sequence: CASIPGLANTGELFF. This chain joins TRBV30 and TRBJ2-2, with TRBD2 as a possible D gene (6 bases). The germline V gene has CDR1 GTSNPN and CDR2 SVGIG (reference sequence). Trimming shortened V by 8 bases and J by 0 bases, and 16 bases separated the two germline ends. The CDR3 loop spans 15 amino acids.

In its sample, this clone was seen a few times. The sample has other DNA sequences that encode this CDR3 too. The V call is TRBV7-2, the J call TRBJ1-1; D unresolved. Trimming took off 0 bases at V and 0 bases at J, with 8 bases between the two ends. Germline CDR1 and CDR2: SGHTA and FQGNSA. This CDR3 is built from 15 residues. CDR3 loop: CASSLALSLNTEAFF. The CDR3 region has the DNA TGTGCCAGCAGCTTAGCGCTATCCTTGAACACTGAAGCTTTCTTT.

The chain is built from TRBV7-9 and TRBJ2-1; the match to TRBD1 covers 12 bases. V lost 5 bases and J lost 2; bases outside the gene matches: 4. The length of the CDR3 is 16 residues. The germline V gene encodes CDR1 SEHNR and CDR2 FQNEAQ (reference sequence). The DNA for the CDR3 is TGTGCCAGCAGCCTAGGGACAGGGGGCCCCTACAATGAGCAGTTCTTC. This sequence encodes CASSLGTGGPYNEQFF.

The chain employs TRBV4-1 and TRBJ2-7; no firm D call. Germline CDR1 MGHRA, CDR2 YSYEKL. This CDR3 region has 17 residues. V lost 2 bases and J lost 2, with 19 bases in between. The CDR3 here is CASSQQAGLTQPYEQYF. The CDR3 nucleotides read TGCGCCAGCAGCCAACAGGCCGGCCTGACACAACCCTACGAGCAGTACTTC.

This sequence joins TRBV20-1 and TRBJ2-7, with a weak D call TRBD1 (5 bases). Trimming removed 5 bases from V and 7 bases from J, with 12 bases in between. CDR3 length: 11 residues. Germline lookup yields CDR1 DFQATT and CDR2 SNEGSKA (reference sequence). CDR3 DNA: TGCAGTGCTGCTCACAGGCAGGAGCAGTACTTC. Encoded protein: CSAAHRQEQYF.

J is TRBJ1-5 and V is TRBV5-6; no clear D gene. Trimming left V 4 bases short and J 3 bases short, with 11 bases between. The CDR3 has 14 amino acids. The germline CDR1 and CDR2 sequences are SGHDT and YYEEEE. The chain's CDR3 is CASSLGPINQPQHF. The DNA of the CDR3 is TGTGCCAGCAGCCTTGGGCCCATCAATCAGCCCCAGCATTTT.

This CDR3 reads CASQPWGEKTQYF. For the CDR3, the DNA is TGTGCCAGTCAGCCCTGGGGGGAAAAGACCCAGTACTTC. The chain couples TRBV25-1 to TRBJ2-5, with D maybe TRBD2 (6 bases). This CDR3 contains 13 residues. In germline, CDR1 is MGHDK, CDR2 SYGVNS. V shed 9 bases and J shed 6 bases, with 17 bases lying between them.

The chain carries TRBV4-2 and TRBJ1-1; 7 nucleotides align to TRBD1. The V gene's germline CDR1 is LGHNA and CDR2 YNFKEQ. V was clipped by 3 bases and J by 2 bases; unmatched bases: 9. CDR3 length: 16 residues. DNA for the CDR3: TGTGCCAGCAGCCAGGCCCCGGGACAGCTTAACACTGAAGCTTTCTTT. Translated, it gives CASSQAPGQLNTEAFF.

The chain joins TRBV9 to TRBJ2-1; possible D gene TRBD2, 6 bases. Trimming cost V 0 bases and J 1 base, with 8 bases left between them. CDR3 length: 15 residues. Germline V gives CDR1 SGDLS, CDR2 YYNGEE. The CDR3 reads CASSVGRGSYNEQFF. In nucleotides, the CDR3 is TGTGCCAGCAGCGTAGGGAGGGGTTCCTACAATGAGCAGTTCTTC.

The chain links TRBV20-1 to TRBJ2-5; D remains ambiguous. The V end was cut by 7 bases, the J end by 4 bases, with 10 bases between. CDR3 length: 11 residues. Per the germline V gene, CDR1 is DFQATT and CDR2 is SNEGSKA (reference sequence). This CDR3 is CSGALRETQYF. The CDR3 DNA follows: TGCAGTGGGGCGTTGCGAGAGACCCAGTACTTC.

This chain connects TRBV4-2 to TRBJ1-3, with D possibly being TRBD1 (6 bases). Germline values: CDR1 LGHNA, CDR2 YNFKEQ. The CDR3 sequence is 15 residues long. The V gene lost 4 bases and the J gene lost 0 bases, with 10 bases spanning the gap. The CDR3 protein is CASSPDRYSGNTIYF. In DNA form, the CDR3 reads TGTGCCAGCAGCCCCGACAGGTACTCTGGAAACACCATATATTTT.